The sequence of this T cell receptor beta chain was determined in a study of cytomegalovirus exposure and HLA in healthy donors. Germline V gene lookup returns CDR1 LNHDA and CDR2 SQIVND (reference sequence). This CDR3 has 13 residues. The V and J ends lost 9 bases and 0 bases respectively, with 12 bases between them. The PCR ran on 60 Vbeta and 13 Jbeta primers. Sequenced by immunoSEQ multiplex PCR; TCRdb stores in-frame clones only, minus some. The record lists approximately 140,000 clones, of which the ten most abundant hold 1.5% to 2%. The sample consisted of PBMCs. The TCR was taken from a woman in her 50s in good health and CMV-seronegative. The J gene is TRBJ2-7, the V gene TRBV19; D remains unclear. The CDR3 reads CASGRGRSYEQYF. The CDR3 coding sequence is TGTGCCAGCGGCCGAGGCCGCTCCTACGAGCAGTACTTC.